The rows below give T cell receptor beta chains drawn from one sample of a study of blood T cell repertoires in COVID-19. Libraries were prepared by immunoSEQ multiplex PCR; TCRdb keeps only in-frame clonotypes and omits some of them. This sample carries approximately 480,000 clones, about 88% of them seen once, and the ten largest clones take around 0.92%. Sequenced material: peripheral blood. The receptors stem from a man aged 18-30 years with COVID-19, enrolled during active disease. Each CDR3 is given with its conserved first and last residue. A D gene is named only where the DNA matches it firmly. Clone sizes are given selectively: once, few, many, or a class where the clone is expanded.

abundance | j_gene | d_gene | v_gene | CDR3aa | CDR3nt
. | TRBJ2-4 | . | TRBV5-6 | CASSFWGGAKNIQYF | TGTGCCAGCAGCTTTTGGGGAGGAGCCAAAAACATTCAGTACTTC
once | TRBJ2-5 | . | TRBV6-5 | CASSPPAGETQYF | TGTGCCAGCAGCCCCCCGGCGGGTGAGACCCAGTACTTC
. | TRBJ1-1 | TRBD1 | TRBV19 | CASTLDRGLGTEAFF | TGTGCCAGTACCCTAGACAGGGGGCTTGGCACTGAAGCTTTCTTT
. | TRBJ1-2 | TRBD1 | TRBV4-1 | CASSQATGAYGYTF | TGCGCCAGCAGCCAAGCGACAGGGGCCTATGGCTACACCTTC
. | TRBJ2-3 | TRBD2 | TRBV6-5 | CASRPLAGDTDTQYF | TGTGCCAGCAGACCCCTAGCGGGGGACACAGATACGCAGTATTTT
. | TRBJ1-6 | TRBD1 | TRBV18 | CASSLQGASYNSPLHF | TGTGCCAGCTCTCTACAGGGGGCATCCTATAATTCACCCCTCCACTTT
. | TRBJ2-7 | TRBD2 | TRBV4-1 | CASSQDLAGGPGEQYF | TGCGCCAGCAGCCAAGATCTAGCGGGAGGGCCGGGCGAGCAGTACTTC
. | TRBJ2-3 | TRBD1 | TRBV5-4 | CASEPGTVTDTQYF | TGTGCCAGCGAACCCGGGACAGTCACAGATACGCAGTATTTT
. | TRBJ2-3 | . | TRBV29-1 | CSVAQNSPTDTQYF | TGCAGCGTGGCCCAGAACAGCCCCACAGATACGCAGTATTTT
. | TRBJ2-5 | . | TRBV19 | CASTGWEETQYF | TGTGCCAGTACAGGTTGGGAGGAGACCCAGTACTTC
. | TRBJ2-1 | . | TRBV6-5 | CASSSILFNEQFF | TGTGCCAGCAGTTCCATACTATTCAATGAGCAGTTCTTC
few | TRBJ1-2 | . | TRBV6-1 | CASSEPGNGYTF | TGTGCCAGCAGTGAACCCGGGAATGGCTACACCTTC
. | TRBJ2-5 | TRBD2 | TRBV9 | CASSVWSGGADETQYF | TGTGCCAGCAGCGTATGGTCCGGGGGGGCCGATGAGACCCAGTACTTC
. | TRBJ2-7 | TRBD1 | TRBV28 | CASSRQPGQGGHEQYF | TGTGCCAGCAGTAGGCAACCGGGACAGGGGGGTCACGAGCAGTACTTC
. | TRBJ1-1 | TRBD1 | TRBV11-2 | CASSLATKGQATEAFF | TGTGCCAGCAGCTTAGCCACGAAAGGACAGGCAACAGAAGCTTTCTTT
. | TRBJ2-1 | TRBD2 | TRBV5-1 | CASSLGLAGNEQFF | TGCGCCAGCAGCTTAGGACTAGCGGGAAATGAGCAGTTCTTC
. | TRBJ2-1 | TRBD2 | TRBV28 | CASSPAGGSSYNEQFF | TGTGCCAGCAGTCCAGCGGGAGGGAGCTCCTACAATGAGCAGTTCTTC
. | TRBJ2-3 | TRBD2 | TRBV6-5 | CASNRLAGADTQYF | TGTGCCAGCAACAGACTAGCGGGAGCAGATACGCAGTATTTT
. | TRBJ2-2 | . | TRBV29-1 | CSVPTGTGELFF | TGCAGCGTCCCGACGGGGACCGGGGAGCTGTTTTTT
. | TRBJ2-5 | TRBD2 | TRBV5-4 | CASSGTSGQETQYF | TGTGCCAGCAGCGGGACTAGTGGCCAAGAGACCCAGTACTTC
. | TRBJ2-7 | TRBD2 | TRBV4-2 | CASSHGTSRTYEQYF | TGTGCCAGCAGCCACGGGACTAGCAGGACCTACGAGCAGTACTTC
. | TRBJ1-1 | . | TRBV4-1 | CASSLTPGENTEAFF | TGCGCCAGCAGCCTCACGCCAGGCGAGAACACTGAAGCTTTCTTT
. | TRBJ2-3 | TRBD2 | TRBV4-1 | CASSQATGGGDTQYF | TGCGCCAGCAGCCAAGCGACGGGAGGGGGGGATACGCAGTATTTT
. | TRBJ2-2 | TRBD2 | TRBV19 | CASSITTSGDTGELFF | TGTGCCAGTAGTATAACAACTAGCGGGGACACCGGGGAGCTGTTTTTT
few | TRBJ1-2 | . | TRBV6-2/TRBV6-3 | CASSYSSRGANYGYTF | TGTGCCAGCAGTTACTCGAGCCGGGGAGCTAACTATGGCTACACCTTC
. | TRBJ1-1 | . | TRBV14 | CASSPEDPNTEAFF | TGTGCCAGCAGCCCGGAGGACCCGAACACTGAAGCTTTCTTT